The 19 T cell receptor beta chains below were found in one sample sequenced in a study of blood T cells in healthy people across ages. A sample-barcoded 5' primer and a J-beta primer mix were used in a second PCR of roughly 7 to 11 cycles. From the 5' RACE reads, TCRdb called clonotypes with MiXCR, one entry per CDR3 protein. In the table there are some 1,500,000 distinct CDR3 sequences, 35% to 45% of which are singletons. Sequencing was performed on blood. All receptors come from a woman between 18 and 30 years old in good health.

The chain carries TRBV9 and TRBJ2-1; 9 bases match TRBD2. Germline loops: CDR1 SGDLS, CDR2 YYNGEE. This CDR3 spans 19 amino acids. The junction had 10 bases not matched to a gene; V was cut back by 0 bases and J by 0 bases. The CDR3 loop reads CASSVVGSGSGDSYNEQFF. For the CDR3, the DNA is TGTGCCAGCAGCGTAGTTGGTAGCGGGAGCGGGGACTCCTACAATGAGCAGTTCTTC.

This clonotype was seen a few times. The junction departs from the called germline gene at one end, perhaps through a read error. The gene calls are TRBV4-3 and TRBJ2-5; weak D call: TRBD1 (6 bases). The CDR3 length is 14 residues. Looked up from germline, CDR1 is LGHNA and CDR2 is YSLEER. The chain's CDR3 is CASSEGTLQGTQYF. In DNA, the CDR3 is TGCGCCAGCAGCGAAGGGACACTACAAGGGACCCAGTACTTC.

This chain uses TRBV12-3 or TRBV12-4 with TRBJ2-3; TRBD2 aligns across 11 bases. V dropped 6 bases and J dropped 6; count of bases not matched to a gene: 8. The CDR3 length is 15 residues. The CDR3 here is CASSLSGGGVDTQYF. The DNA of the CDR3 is TGTGCCAGCAGCCTTAGCGGGGGGGGAGTCGATACGCAGTATTTT.

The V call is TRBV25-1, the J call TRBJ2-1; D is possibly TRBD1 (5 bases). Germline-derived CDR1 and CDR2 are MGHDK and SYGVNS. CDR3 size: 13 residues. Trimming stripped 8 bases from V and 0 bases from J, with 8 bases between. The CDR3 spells CASQTASYNEQFF. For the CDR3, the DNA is TGTGCCAGCCAGACAGCCTCCTACAATGAGCAGTTCTTC.

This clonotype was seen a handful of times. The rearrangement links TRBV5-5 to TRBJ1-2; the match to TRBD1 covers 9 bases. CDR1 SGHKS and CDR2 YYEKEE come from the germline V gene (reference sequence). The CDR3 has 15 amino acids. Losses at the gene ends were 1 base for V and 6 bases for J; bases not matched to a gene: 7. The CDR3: CASSLWDRVRDGYTF. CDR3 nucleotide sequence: TGTGCCAGCAGCTTGTGGGACAGGGTACGAGATGGCTACACCTTC.

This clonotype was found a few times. The CDR3 sequence: CATGAGGGNEQFF. In DNA form, the CDR3 reads TGTGCCACCGGAGCGGGAGGGGGCAATGAGCAGTTCTTC. The chain employs TRBV15 and TRBJ2-1; 10 bases are shared with TRBD2. CDR1 is LNHNV, CDR2 YYDKDF, per germline (reference sequence). The CDR3 runs 13 residues. V was clipped by 8 bases and J by 6 bases; unmatched bases: 4.

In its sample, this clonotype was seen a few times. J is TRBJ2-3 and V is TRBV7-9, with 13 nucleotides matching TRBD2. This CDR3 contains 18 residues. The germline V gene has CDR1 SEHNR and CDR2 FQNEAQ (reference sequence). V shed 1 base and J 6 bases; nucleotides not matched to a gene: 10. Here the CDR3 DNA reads TGTGCCAGCAGCTTAGACGCTTGGACTAGCGGGAGTTGGGATACGCAGTATTTT. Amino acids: CASSLDAWTSGSWDTQYF.

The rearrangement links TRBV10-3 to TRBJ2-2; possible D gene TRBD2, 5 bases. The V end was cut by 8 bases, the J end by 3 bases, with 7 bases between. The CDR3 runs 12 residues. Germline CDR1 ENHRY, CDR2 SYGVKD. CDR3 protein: CAIAADTGELFF. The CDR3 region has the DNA TGTGCCATCGCAGCGGACACCGGGGAGCTGTTTTTT.

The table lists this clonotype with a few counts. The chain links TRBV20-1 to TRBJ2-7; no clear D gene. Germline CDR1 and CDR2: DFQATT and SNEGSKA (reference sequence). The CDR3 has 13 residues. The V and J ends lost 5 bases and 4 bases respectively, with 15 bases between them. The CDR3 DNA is TGCAGTGCTTCATCCGTCCGCGAATACGAGCAGTACTTC. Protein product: CSASSVREYEQYF.

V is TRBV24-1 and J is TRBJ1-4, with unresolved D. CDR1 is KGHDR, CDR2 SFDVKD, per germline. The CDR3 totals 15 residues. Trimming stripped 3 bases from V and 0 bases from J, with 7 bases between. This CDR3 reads CATSDPDSTNEKLFF. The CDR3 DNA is TGTGCCACCAGTGATCCGGACTCAACTAATGAAAAACTGTTTTTT.

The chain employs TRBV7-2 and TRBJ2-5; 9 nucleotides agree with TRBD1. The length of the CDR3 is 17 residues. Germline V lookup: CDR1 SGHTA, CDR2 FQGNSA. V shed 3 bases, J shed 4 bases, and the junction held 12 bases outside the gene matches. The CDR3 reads CASSLALTGTGLETQYF. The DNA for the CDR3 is TGTGCCAGCAGCTTGGCTCTGACTGGGACAGGGTTAGAGACCCAGTACTTC.

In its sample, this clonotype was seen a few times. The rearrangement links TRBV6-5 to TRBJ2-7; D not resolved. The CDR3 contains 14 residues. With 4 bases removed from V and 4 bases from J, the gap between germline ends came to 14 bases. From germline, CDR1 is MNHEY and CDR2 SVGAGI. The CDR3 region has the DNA TGTGCCAGCAGTTTGACCCCATTGGGTTACGAGCAGTACTTC. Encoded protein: CASSLTPLGYEQYF.

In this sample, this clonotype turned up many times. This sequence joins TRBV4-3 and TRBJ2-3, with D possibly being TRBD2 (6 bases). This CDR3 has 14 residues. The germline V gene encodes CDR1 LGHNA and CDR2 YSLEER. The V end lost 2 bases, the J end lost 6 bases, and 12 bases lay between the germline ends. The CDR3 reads CASSQRLGSDTQYF. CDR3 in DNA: TGCGCCAGCAGCCAACGACTAGGATCGGATACGCAGTATTTT.

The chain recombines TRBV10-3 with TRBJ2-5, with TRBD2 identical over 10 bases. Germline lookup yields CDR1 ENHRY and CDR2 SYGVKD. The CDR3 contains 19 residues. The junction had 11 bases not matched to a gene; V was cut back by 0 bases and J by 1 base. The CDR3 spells CAISESKLAGTASQETQYF. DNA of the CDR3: TGTGCCATCAGTGAGTCGAAACTAGCGGGGACCGCTAGCCAAGAGACCCAGTACTTC.

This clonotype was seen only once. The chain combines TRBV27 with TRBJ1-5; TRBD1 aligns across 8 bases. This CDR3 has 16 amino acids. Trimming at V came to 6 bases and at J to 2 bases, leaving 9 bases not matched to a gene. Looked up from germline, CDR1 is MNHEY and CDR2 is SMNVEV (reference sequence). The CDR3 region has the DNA TGTGCCAGCAGCAGACATCAGGGGGCGGGCAATCAGCCCCAGCATTTT. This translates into CASSRHQGAGNQPQHF.

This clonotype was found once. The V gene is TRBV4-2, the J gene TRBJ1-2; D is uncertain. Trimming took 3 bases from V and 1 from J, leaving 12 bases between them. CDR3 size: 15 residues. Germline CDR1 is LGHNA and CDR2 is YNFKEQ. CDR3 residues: CASSHGKQINYGYTF. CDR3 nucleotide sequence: TGTGCCAGCAGCCACGGGAAACAGATTAACTATGGCTACACCTTC.

CDR3 nucleotides: TGCAGTGCTAGACCACTAGCGGGAGGGGATTACAATGAGCAGTTCTTC. Its translation is CSARPLAGGDYNEQFF. The chain links TRBV20-1 to TRBJ2-1, with 13 bases that match TRBD2. Germline loops: CDR1 DFQATT, CDR2 SNEGSKA (reference sequence). J lost 4 bases, V lost 2 bases, and 5 bases had no gene match. The CDR3 consists of 16 residues.

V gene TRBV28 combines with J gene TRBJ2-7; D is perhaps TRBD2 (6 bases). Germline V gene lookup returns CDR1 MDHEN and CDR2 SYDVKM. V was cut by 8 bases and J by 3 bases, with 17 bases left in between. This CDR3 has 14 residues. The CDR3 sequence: CASRDFGRDYEQYF. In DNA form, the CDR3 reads TGTGCCAGCCGGGACTTTGGTCGGGACTACGAGCAGTACTTC.

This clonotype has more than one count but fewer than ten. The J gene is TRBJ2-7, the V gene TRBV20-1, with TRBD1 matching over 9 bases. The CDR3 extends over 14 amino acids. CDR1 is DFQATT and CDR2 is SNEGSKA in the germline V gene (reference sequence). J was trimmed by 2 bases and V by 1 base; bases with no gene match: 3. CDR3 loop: CSARVDRGAYEQYF. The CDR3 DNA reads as TGCAGTGCTAGAGTGGACAGGGGCGCCTACGAGCAGTACTTC.